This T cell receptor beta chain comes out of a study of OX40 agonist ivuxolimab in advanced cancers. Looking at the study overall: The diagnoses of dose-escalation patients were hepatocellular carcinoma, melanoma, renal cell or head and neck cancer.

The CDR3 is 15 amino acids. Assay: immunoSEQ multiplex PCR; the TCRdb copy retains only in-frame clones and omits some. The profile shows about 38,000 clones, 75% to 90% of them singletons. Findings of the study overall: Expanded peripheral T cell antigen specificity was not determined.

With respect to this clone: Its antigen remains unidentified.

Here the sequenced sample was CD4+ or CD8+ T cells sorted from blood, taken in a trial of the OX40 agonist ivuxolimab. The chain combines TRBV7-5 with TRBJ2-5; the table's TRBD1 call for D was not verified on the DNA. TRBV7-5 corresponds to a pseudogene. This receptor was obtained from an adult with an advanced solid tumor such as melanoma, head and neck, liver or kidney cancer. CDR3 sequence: CARSARDRVGETQYF. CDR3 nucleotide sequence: TGTGCCAGAAGCGCACGGGACAGGGTAGGAGAGACCCAGTACTTC.